These 18 T cell receptor beta chains were sequenced from one sample in a study of cytomegalovirus exposure and HLA in healthy donors. This table comes from immunoSEQ multiplex PCR, and its TCRdb copy is limited to in-frame clones, with some not included. The sample lists about 57,000 clones; just over 90% were seen once. The sample was PBMCs. The receptors were sampled from a woman between 18 and 29 years old in good health and CMV-seronegative.

The chain joins TRBV7-8 to TRBJ1-1; tentative D call: TRBD1 (6 bases). The length of the CDR3 is 18 residues. Germline lookup yields CDR1 SGHVS and CDR2 FQNEAQ. The ends were cut back, 1 base at V and 9 bases at J, with 27 bases in the middle. The CDR3, as DNA: TGTGCCAGCAGCTTAGTAGTCTCCCCTGCCGGTTTGGGGGACAAAGCTTTCTTT. Translating it yields CASSLVVSPAGLGDKAFF.

The chain links TRBV2 to TRBJ1-2; 7 bases agree with TRBD1. This CDR3 is 14 amino acids long. The junction had 7 bases not matched to a gene; V was cut back by 6 bases and J by 3 bases. Germline CDR1 is SNHLY and CDR2 is FYNNEI. The CDR3: CASRDDRDYYGYTF. DNA for the CDR3: TGTGCCAGCAGAGACGACAGGGACTACTATGGCTACACCTTC.

The rearrangement links TRBV6-5 to TRBJ2-7, with a weak D call TRBD1 (6 bases). Germline CDR1 and CDR2: MNHEY and SVGAGI. Trimming removed 6 bases at V and 3 bases at J, with 6 bases between. This CDR3 comprises 11 residues. The DNA for the CDR3 is TGTGCCAGCAGGACAGGCTACGAGCAGTACTTC. Its protein is CASRTGYEQYF.

The rearrangement links TRBV6-6 to TRBJ1-6; D unresolved. Per the germline V gene, CDR1 is MNHNY and CDR2 is SVGAGI (reference sequence). The V and J ends lost 2 bases and 9 bases respectively, with 11 bases between them. This CDR3 spans 14 amino acids. The CDR3 sequence is CASSYRQESSPLHF. CDR3 nucleotides: TGTGCCAGCAGTTACCGGCAGGAAAGTTCACCCCTCCACTTT.

The V call is TRBV2, the J call TRBJ2-5, with 11 bases lining up with TRBD2. Germline V gene lookup returns CDR1 SNHLY and CDR2 FYNNEI. The ends lost 6 bases at V and 6 bases at J; junction bases unmatched: 9. The CDR3 length is 15 residues. For the CDR3, the DNA is TGTGCCAGCAGGGAACTAGCGGGGGAAGCGAAGACCCAGTACTTC. Its protein product is CASRELAGEAKTQYF.

The V call is TRBV5-5, the J call TRBJ1-5, with a weak D call TRBD1 (5 bases). The CDR3 runs to 15 residues. V gave up 6 bases and J gave up 4 bases, with 17 bases separating them. The germline V gene has CDR1 SGHKS and CDR2 YYEKEE (reference sequence). CDR3 sequence: CASTIGVRRNQPQHF. CDR3 nucleotide sequence: TGTGCCAGCACCATAGGGGTCCGTCGTAATCAGCCCCAGCATTTT. Combining the CDR3 with reference TRBV5-5 and TRBJ1-5 gives the whole variable domain DAGVTQSPTHLIKTRGQQVTLRCSPISGHKSVSWYQQVLGQGPQFIFQYYEKEERGRGNFPDRFSARQFPNYSSELNVNALLLGDSALYLCASTIGVRRNQPQHFGDGTRLSIL.

The CDR3 DNA is TGTGCCAGCAGTGGCGCAGGACAGTACGAGCAGTACGTC. This translates into CASSGAGQYEQYV. The V call is TRBV2, the J call TRBJ2-7; perhaps TRBD1 as D (6 bases). Between the trimmed V and J ends, which lost 4 bases and 4 bases, there was a span of 11 bases. Germline loops: CDR1 SNHLY, CDR2 FYNNEI. This CDR3 has 13 amino acids.

The chain combines TRBV9 with TRBJ2-6, with D possibly matching TRBD1 (5 bases). The CDR3 extends over 14 amino acids. Germline loops: CDR1 SGDLS, CDR2 YYNGEE. Between the trimmed V and J ends, which lost 3 bases and 4 bases, there was a span of 8 bases. The CDR3: CASSASGGANVLTF. The CDR3 DNA reads as TGTGCCAGCAGCGCCTCAGGGGGGGCCAACGTCCTGACTTTC.

This rearrangement joins TRBV30 to TRBJ1-1, with TRBD1 as a possible D gene (5 bases). Looked up from germline, CDR1 is GTSNPN and CDR2 is SVGIG (reference sequence). Deletions cut 0 bases from V and 1 base from J, with 18 bases between. The CDR3 extends over 17 amino acids. The chain's CDR3 is CAWSVQQGSFGNTEAFF. DNA for the CDR3: TGTGCCTGGAGTGTACAGCAGGGAAGCTTTGGGAACACTGAAGCTTTCTTT.

This sequence joins TRBV27 and TRBJ1-1, with 10 bases lining up with TRBD1. The CDR3 totals 16 residues. Trimming at V came to 4 bases and at J to 4 bases, leaving 9 bases not matched to a gene. CDR1 and CDR2 (germline): MNHEY, SMNVEV (reference sequence). The CDR3 DNA is TGTGCCAGCAGTTGGCGGACAGGGGGAAGGAGCACTGAAGCTTTCTTT. Translated, it gives CASSWRTGGRSTEAFF.

The rearrangement links TRBV7-7 to TRBJ2-5; possible D gene TRBD1, 7 bases. The CDR3 is made up of 17 amino acids. Germline CDR1 is SSHAT and CDR2 is FNYEAQ (reference sequence). V lost 5 bases and J lost 7, with 26 bases in between. The CDR3 sequence is CASSVNPGGSGPSTQYF. CDR3 DNA sequence: TGTGCCAGCAGCGTAAACCCAGGGGGTAGCGGTCCCTCGACCCAGTACTTC.

This chain uses TRBV19 with TRBJ2-7, with a tentative D call TRBD2 (6 bases). Trimming pared 4 bases from V and 5 bases from J, leaving 18 bases between. The CDR3 spans 15 residues. CDR1 is LNHDA and CDR2 is SQIVND in the germline V gene (reference sequence). CDR3 protein: CASSRGDWEIDEQYF. The CDR3 coding sequence is TGTGCCAGTAGTAGGGGGGACTGGGAGATTGACGAGCAGTACTTC.

This clone was observed once. The chain combines TRBV5-1 with TRBJ2-2; the D is unclear. In germline, CDR1 is SGHRS, CDR2 YFSETQ. V dropped 5 bases and J dropped 7 bases, with 15 bases sitting between them. CDR3 length: 14 residues. CDR3 DNA: TGCGCCAGCAGGTTTCAGGCTGCTGGCGGGGAGCTGTTTTTT. Its translation: CASRFQAAGGELFF.

The CDR3 protein is CASSLASQPQHF. The DNA for the CDR3 is TGTGCCAGCAGCTTAGCCAGTCAGCCCCAGCATTTT. This sequence joins TRBV7-9 and TRBJ1-5; D is unresolved. V lost 0 bases and J lost 6, with 3 bases in between. This CDR3 is built from 12 residues. The germline V gene has CDR1 SEHNR and CDR2 FQNEAQ (reference sequence).

The chain carries TRBV19 and TRBJ1-2, with unresolved D. CDR1 and CDR2 (germline): LNHDA, SQIVND (reference sequence). Trimming took 5 bases from V and 3 from J, leaving 10 bases between them. The CDR3 is 13 amino acids. The CDR3 DNA is TGTGCCAGTAGTTTTACAGCCTACTATGGCTACACCTTC. It codes for CASSFTAYYGYTF. Variable domain in full (rest from reference TRBV19 and TRBJ1-2): DGGITQSPKYLFRKEGQNVTLSCEQNLNHDAMYWYRQDPGQGLRLIYYSQIVNDFQKGDIAEGYSVSREKKESFPLTVTSAQKNPTAFYLCASSFTAYYGYTFGSGTRLTVV.

The rearrangement joins TRBV12-5 to TRBJ2-3; 7 nucleotides match TRBD2. The CDR3 loop spans 15 amino acids. Germline CDR1 is LGHNT and CDR2 is FRNRAP. V dropped 3 bases and J dropped 4; count of bases not matched to a gene: 7. In nucleotides, the CDR3 is TGTGCTAGTGGTTTTGTGGCGGGAGTGGCAGATACGCAGTATTTT. It codes for CASGFVAGVADTQYF.

The chain joins TRBV5-4 to TRBJ2-2, with TRBD2 as a possible D gene (6 bases). The CDR3 has 15 residues. Per the germline V gene, CDR1 is SGHNT and CDR2 is YYREEE (reference sequence). Between the trimmed V and J ends, which lost 5 bases and 5 bases, there was a span of 16 bases. In DNA form, the CDR3 reads TGTGCCAGCAGGCCTCTGGGGGGTGTAACCGGGGAGCTGTTTTTT. It codes for CASRPLGGVTGELFF.

The CDR3 spells CASSSSHSPYNEQFF. CDR3 sequence (DNA): TGTGCCAGCAGCTCTTCACACAGCCCCTACAATGAGCAGTTCTTC. V gene TRBV5-5 combines with J gene TRBJ2-1; D is uncertain. This CDR3 is built from 15 residues. V lost 3 bases and J lost 2, with 12 bases in between. CDR1 and CDR2 (germline): SGHKS, YYEKEE (reference sequence).